This record covers a single T cell receptor (beta chain). Its matching antigen is unknown. The protocol was immunoSEQ multiplex PCR, while the TCRdb copy is restricted to in-frame clones and leaves out a portion. The sample has tens of thousands of clones, roughly three quarters seen once; the top ten hold approximately 0.71%. These data are taken from a study of memory CD4+ T cells and cytomegalovirus serostatus. Study findings and constraints: Suggested: most of the CMV-linked TCR signature lies in CD4+ memory cells.

The germline V gene has CDR1 MNHNY and CDR2 SVGAGI (reference sequence). Trimming took 6 bases from V and 3 from J, leaving 9 bases between them. CDR3 length equals 13 residues. Single viable CD3+CD4+CD8-CD45RO+ cells were sorted as the memory CD4+ T cells. The sample taken for sequencing was memory CD4+ T cells from blood. The chain uses TRBV6-6 and TRBJ1-5; D is undetermined. The source is an adult in good health and CMV-seronegative. CDR3 in amino acids: CASRIGTNQPQHF. Here the CDR3 DNA reads TGTGCCAGCAGAATCGGAACCAATCAGCCCCAGCATTTT.